This TCR beta chain was found in a study of response to subunit inactivated influenza vaccine. Germline V gene sequence: CDR1 DFQATT, CDR2 SNEGSKA (reference sequence). The CDR3 extends over 12 amino acids. The V end was cut by 2 bases, the J end by 8 bases, with 10 bases between. This clonotype was picked up a small number of times. From the RT-PCR reads, TCRdb called clonotypes with MiXCR, one entry per CDR3 protein. The repertoire includes around 480,000 distinct CDR3 sequences, about 15% of them detected once, and less than 4% sits in the top ten. The rearrangement links TRBV20-1 to TRBJ2-1; D might be TRBD2 (5 bases). This receptor was taken from a man between 50 and 70 years old who received an inactivated influenza vaccine. The starting material was CD4+ T cells sorted from PBMCs, obtained roughly 24 months after vaccination. The CDR3 loop reads CSARTGLHEQFF. For the CDR3, the DNA is TGCAGTGCTAGAACCGGACTCCATGAGCAGTTCTTC.